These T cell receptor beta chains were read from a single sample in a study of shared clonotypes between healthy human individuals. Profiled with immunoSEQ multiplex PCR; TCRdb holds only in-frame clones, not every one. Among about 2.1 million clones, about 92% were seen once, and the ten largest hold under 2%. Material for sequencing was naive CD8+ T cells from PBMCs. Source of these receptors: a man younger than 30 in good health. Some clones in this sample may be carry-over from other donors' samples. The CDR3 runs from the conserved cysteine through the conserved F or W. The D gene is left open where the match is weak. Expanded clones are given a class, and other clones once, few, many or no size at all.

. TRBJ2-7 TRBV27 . TGTGCCAGCACCAGGAGACAGGGAGGAGGCTACGAGCAGTACTTC CASTRRQGGGYEQYF
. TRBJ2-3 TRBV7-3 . TGTGCCAGCAGCCAGGGGACCACCTCCACAGATACGCAGTATTTT CASSQGTTSTDTQYF
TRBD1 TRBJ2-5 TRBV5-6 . TGTGCCAGCAGCTCGGACAGGGCGGAGACCCAGTACTTC CASSSDRAETQYF
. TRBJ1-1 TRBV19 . TGTGCCAGTAGACCCACCCGGGGGGGTGGTACTGAAGCTTTCTTT CASRPTRGGGTEAFF
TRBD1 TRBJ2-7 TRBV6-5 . TGTGCCAGCAGGACAGGGTACGAGCAGTACTTC CASRTGYEQYF
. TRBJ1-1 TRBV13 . TGTGCCAGCAGCTTAGGCCGGCGGAACACTGAAGCTTTCTTT CASSLGRRNTEAFF
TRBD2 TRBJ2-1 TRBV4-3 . TGCGCCAGCAGCCCCTCGGCGGGAGCGGCCTACAATGAGCAGTTCTTC CASSPSAGAAYNEQFF
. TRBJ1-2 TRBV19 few TGTGCCAGTAGTATGCGGGGTATCAGCTATGGCTACACCTTC CASSMRGISYGYTF
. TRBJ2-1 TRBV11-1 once TGTGCCAGCAGCCATCCAGGCTATGAGCAGTTCTTC CASSHPGYEQFF
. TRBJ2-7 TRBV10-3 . TGTGCCACCCGCGGGGATCAAGTCCCCTACGAGCAGTACTTC CATRGDQVPYEQYF
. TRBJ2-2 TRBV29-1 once TGCAGCGTTGAACGGCAGGGGAACACCGGGGAGCTGTTTTTT CSVERQGNTGELFF
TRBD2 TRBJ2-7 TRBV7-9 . TGTGCCAGCAGCTTGCCGTCTAGCGGCTCTTCTGTCGAGCAGTACTTC CASSLPSSGSSVEQYF
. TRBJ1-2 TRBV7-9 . TGTGCCAGCAGCTTTAGAGGGGCTTTCGGCTACACCTTC CASSFRGAFGYTF
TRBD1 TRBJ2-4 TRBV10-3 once TGTGCCATCAGTGGGGACAGGAATTTAGCCAAAAACATTCAGTACTTC CAISGDRNLAKNIQYF
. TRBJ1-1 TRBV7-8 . TGTGCCAGCAGCCCCACCCCCATGGGGACTGAAGCTTTCTTT CASSPTPMGTEAFF
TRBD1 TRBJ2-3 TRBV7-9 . TGTGCCAGCAGCTATCCCCTCCGGGACAGCGAGCAGTATTTT CASSYPLRDSEQYF
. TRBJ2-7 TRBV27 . TGTGCCAGCAGTCCGGGACTGACGCTCTACGAGCAGTACTTC CASSPGLTLYEQYF
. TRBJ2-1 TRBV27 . TGTGCCAGCAGTTTTGAACAGAACTACAATGAGCAGTTCTTC CASSFEQNYNEQFF
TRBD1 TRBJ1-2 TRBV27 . TGTGCCAGCAGTTTAGGTCGGGACAGGACTCTCTATGGCTACACCTTC CASSLGRDRTLYGYTF
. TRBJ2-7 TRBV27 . TGTGCCAGCAGTTTATCGGGCTCACTAAGTAGCGAGCAGTACTTC CASSLSGSLSSEQYF
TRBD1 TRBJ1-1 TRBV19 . TGTGCCAGTAGTAGGACAGGAATTGGGATGAACACTGAAGCTTTCTTT CASSRTGIGMNTEAFF
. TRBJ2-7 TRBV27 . TGTGCCAGCAGTTTCGGGGACGGATCCTACGAGCAGTACTTC CASSFGDGSYEQYF
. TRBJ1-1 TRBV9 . TGTGCCAGCAGCCCGCCGAGGAACACTGAAGCTTTCTTT CASSPPRNTEAFF
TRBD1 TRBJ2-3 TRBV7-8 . TGTGCCAGCAGTCAGCGACAGGGGAACACAGATACGCAGTATTTT CASSQRQGNTDTQYF
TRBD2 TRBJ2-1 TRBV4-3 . TGCGCCAGCAGCCAAGGGAGCGGGACCTACAATGAGCAGTTCTTC CASSQGSGTYNEQFF
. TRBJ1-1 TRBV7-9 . TGTGCCAGCAGCTTAGGGAAAGCTTTCTTT CASSLGKAFF
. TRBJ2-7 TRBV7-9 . TGTGCCATCTTGGCCTGGGACACCCACTACGAGCAGTACTTC CAILAWDTHYEQYF
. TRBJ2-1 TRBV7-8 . TGTGCCAGCAGCCCGATCGTGGGACGCTCCTACAATGAGCAGTTCTTC CASSPIVGRSYNEQFF
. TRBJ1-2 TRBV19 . TGTGCCAGTAGCCCCAGTGGGACACCCTATGGCTACACCTTC CASSPSGTPYGYTF
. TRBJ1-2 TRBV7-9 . TGTGCCAGCAGCTTTACGAGGGAAGGAGCGGGCTACACCTTC CASSFTREGAGYTF